This is a list of T cell receptor beta chains from one sample in a study of OX40 agonist ivuxolimab in advanced cancers. Sequencing was performed with immunoSEQ multiplex PCR; in TCRdb, only in-frame clones are kept and a portion is missing. The profile shows 20,000 to 25,000 clones, around nine tenths of them singletons. Sequenced material: CD4+ or CD8+ T cells sorted from blood, taken in a trial of the OX40 agonist ivuxolimab. These receptors were collected from an adult with an advanced solid tumor such as melanoma, head and neck, liver or kidney cancer. CDR3s include the opening cysteine and the closing phenylalanine or tryptophan. A D gene is named only where the DNA matches it firmly. Only part of the rows carry a size: once, few, many, or a class if the clone is expanded.

abundance | d_gene | j_gene | v_gene | CDR3nt | CDR3aa
- | - | TRBJ1-1 | TRBV5-6 | TGTGCCAGCAGCTGGTCAGGGAGAGGGACTGAAGCTTTCTTT | CASSWSGRGTEAFF
- | - | TRBJ1-2 | TRBV6-6 | TGTGCCACCGACACAGGGAATAAAGGAGGCTACACCTTC | CATDTGNKGGYTF
- | - | TRBJ1-5 | TRBV5-1 | TGCGCCAGCAGCCCCTGGGGGTATAGCAATCAGCCCCAGCATTTT | CASSPWGYSNQPQHF
- | - | TRBJ1-1 | TRBV28 | TGTGCCAGCAGCCCTACAAGAGACACTGAAGCTTTCTTT | CASSPTRDTEAFF
once | - | TRBJ2-1 | TRBV9 | TGTGCCAGCAGCGTAGCAGGTAGCCCCCAACTTAATGAGCAGTTCTTC | CASSVAGSPQLNEQFF
- | - | TRBJ1-1 | TRBV6-5 | TGTGCCAGCAGTCGCGACTCGGGCACTGAAGCTTTCTTT | CASSRDSGTEAFF
- | TRBD1 | TRBJ1-5 | TRBV10-3 | TGTGCCATCAGCAAGGGACAGCAAAATCAGCCCCAGCATTTT | CAISKGQQNQPQHF
once | - | TRBJ1-2 | TRBV29-1 | TGCAGCGTTGAAAGGGGGGCGTTTTGGGGCTACACCTTC | CSVERGAFWGYTF
- | - | TRBJ1-1 | TRBV2 | TGTGCCAGCAGTTACAGGCCTGAAGCTTTCTTT | CASSYRPEAFF
- | TRBD2 | TRBJ2-7 | TRBV27 | TGTGCCAGCAGTTTTAGTGGGGGGGGGACGGGCGAGCAGTACTTC | CASSFSGGGTGEQYF
- | - | TRBJ2-5 | TRBV4-1 | TGCGCCAGCAGCCCCCTTTCAGGGCCACAAGAGACCCAGTACTTC | CASSPLSGPQETQYF
- | - | TRBJ1-5 | TRBV9 | TGTGCCAGCAGCGCACAAGGGAATCAGCCCCAGCATTTT | CASSAQGNQPQHF
- | - | TRBJ2-3 | TRBV6-6 | TGTGCCAGCAGTTACCATAGGGGGGATACGCAGTATTTT | CASSYHRGDTQYF
- | - | TRBJ2-1 | TRBV7-3 | TGTGCCAGCAGCCAGGGAAATGAGCAGTTCTTC | CASSQGNEQFF
- | TRBD1 | TRBJ2-7 | TRBV28 | TGTGCCAGCAGTCACCCTACCGGGACAGGGGGAGGTTACGAGCAGTACTTC | CASSHPTGTGGGYEQYF
medium-sized | - | TRBJ1-5 | TRBV7-9 | TGTGCCAGCAGCCCCGCTAGCCCGGGGGACCAGCCCCAGCATTTT | CASSPASPGDQPQHF
- | - | TRBJ1-2 | TRBV12-1 | TGTGCCAGCAGCTCTGAGGGGTATGGCTACACCTTC | CASSSEGYGYTF
- | TRBD2 | TRBJ2-3 | TRBV19 | TGTGCCAGTAGTATTGGAGCGGGGAGCACAGATACGCAGTATTTT | CASSIGAGSTDTQYF
- | - | TRBJ2-5 | TRBV6-6 | TGTGCCAGCGAAGGGGTGCCCCAAGAGACCCAGTACTTC | CASEGVPQETQYF
- | TRBD2 | TRBJ2-1 | TRBV15 | TGTGCCACCAGCAGAGATGTAGCGGGAAATGAGCAGTTCTTC | CATSRDVAGNEQFF
- | - | TRBJ2-3 | TRBV9 | TGTGCCAGCAGCGGGGATACGCAGTATTTT | CASSGDTQYF
few | TRBD2 | TRBJ2-1 | TRBV6-5 | TGTGCCAGCAGTTTCGGGACTAGCGGGGGTGAGCAGTTCTTC | CASSFGTSGGEQFF
few | TRBD2 | TRBJ2-2 | TRBV4-3 | TGCGCCAGCAGCCAGGGGGGGACCGGGGAGCTGTTTTTT | CASSQGGTGELFF
- | - | TRBJ1-1 | TRBV6-6 | TGTGCCAGCAGCTCGGCTGGACTGCTTATGAACACTGAAGCTTTCTTT | CASSSAGLLMNTEAFF
- | - | TRBJ1-1 | TRBV5-6 | TGTGCCAGCAGCTTGGAGGTAATGCGGGTGCCGACTGAAGCTTTCTTT | CASSLEVMRVPTEAFF
- | - | TRBJ1-6 | TRBV6-5 | TGTGCCAGCAGGGCGCCTAGCTCCTATAATTCACCCCTCCACTTT | CASRAPSSYNSPLHF
- | TRBD1 | TRBJ2-1 | TRBV18 | TGTGCCAGCTCACCCGACAGGGGGCAAAACAATGAGCAGTTCTTC | CASSPDRGQNNEQFF
once | - | TRBJ1-1 | TRBV5-4 | TGTGCCAGCAGCTGGGGGGGCACTGAAGCTTTCTTT | CASSWGGTEAFF
- | - | TRBJ2-2 | TRBV15 | TGTGCCACCAGCACGAGGACCGGGGAGCTGTTTTTT | CATSTRTGELFF
- | - | TRBJ2-2 | TRBV27 | TGTGCCAGCAGTTTGTCCGGGGTGGGGGACACCGGGGAGCTGTTTTTT | CASSLSGVGDTGELFF
- | - | TRBJ1-5 | TRBV7-9 | TGTGCCAGCAGCCAGAGGGATCAGCCCCAGCATTTT | CASSQRDQPQHF
large | TRBD1 | TRBJ2-2 | TRBV27 | TGTGCCAGCAGTTTATCTCCAGGGGGCGGGGCCGGGGAGCTGTTTTTT | CASSLSPGGGAGELFF
once | - | TRBJ2-5 | TRBV5-6 | TGTGCCAGCAGCGTAAACGGGGGGACCCAGTACTTC | CASSVNGGTQYF
few | - | TRBJ2-7 | TRBV6-6 | TGTGCCAGCAGCCTTGACCCATGGGAGCAGTACTTC | CASSLDPWEQYF
once | TRBD1 | TRBJ1-2 | TRBV2 | TGTGCCAGCAGTGCCGGGACAGGGTTATACCTGGGAGGCTACACCTTC | CASSAGTGLYLGGYTF